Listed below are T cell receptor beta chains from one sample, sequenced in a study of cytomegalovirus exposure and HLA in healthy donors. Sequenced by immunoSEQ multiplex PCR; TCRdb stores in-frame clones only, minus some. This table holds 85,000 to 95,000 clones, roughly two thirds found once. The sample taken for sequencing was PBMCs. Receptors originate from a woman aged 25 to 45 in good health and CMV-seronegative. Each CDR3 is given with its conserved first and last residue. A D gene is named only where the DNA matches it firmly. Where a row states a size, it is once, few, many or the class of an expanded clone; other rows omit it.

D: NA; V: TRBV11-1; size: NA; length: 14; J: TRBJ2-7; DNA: TGTGCCAGCAGCTTACTTAGCGGTGTTGGCGAGCAGTACTTC; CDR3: CASSLLSGVGEQYF
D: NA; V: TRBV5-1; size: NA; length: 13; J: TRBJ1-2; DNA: TGCGCCAGCCAGTGGGGCGAAGGCTATGGCTACACCTTC; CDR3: CASQWGEGYGYTF
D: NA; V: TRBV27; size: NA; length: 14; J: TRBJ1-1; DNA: TGTGCCAGCAGTTCGGTTAGGACGGGAAATGAAGCTTTCTTT; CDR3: CASSSVRTGNEAFF
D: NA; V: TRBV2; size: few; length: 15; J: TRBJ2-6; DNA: TGTGCCAGCATCCTGAGGAGCTCTGGGGCCAACGTCCTGACTTTC; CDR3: CASILRSSGANVLTF
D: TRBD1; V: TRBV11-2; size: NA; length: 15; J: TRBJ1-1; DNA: TGTGCCAGCAGCTACCTTTACAGGGGACGCACTGAAGCTTTCTTT; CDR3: CASSYLYRGRTEAFF
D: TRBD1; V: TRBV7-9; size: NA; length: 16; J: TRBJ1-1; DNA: TGTGCCAGCAGCTTATGGGACAGCCTAAAGAACACTGAAGCTTTCTTT; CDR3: CASSLWDSLKNTEAFF
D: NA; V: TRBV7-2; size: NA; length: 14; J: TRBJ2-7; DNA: TGTGCCAGCAGCTTAGGGGACTCCCGCTACGAGCAGTACTTC; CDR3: CASSLGDSRYEQYF
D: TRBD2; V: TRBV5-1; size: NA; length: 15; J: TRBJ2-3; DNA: TGCGCCAGCAGCTTACGGACTAGCGGCACAGATACGCAGTATTTT; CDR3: CASSLRTSGTDTQYF
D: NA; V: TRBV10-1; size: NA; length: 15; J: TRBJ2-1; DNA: TGCGCCAGCAGTGAGCGGGGTAGCTCCTACAATGAGCAGTTCTTC; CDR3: CASSERGSSYNEQFF
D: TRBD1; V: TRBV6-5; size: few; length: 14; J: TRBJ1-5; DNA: TGTGCCAGCAGTCGGACAGGGGGGAAACAGCCCCAGCATTTT; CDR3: CASSRTGGKQPQHF
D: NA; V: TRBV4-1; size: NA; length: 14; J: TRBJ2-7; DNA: TGCGCCAGCAGCCATGATGACAGGACCTACGAGCAGTACTTC; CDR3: CASSHDDRTYEQYF
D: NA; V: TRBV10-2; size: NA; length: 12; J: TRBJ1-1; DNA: TGCGCCAGCAGCACCCAGGGAACTGAAGCTTTCTTT; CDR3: CASSTQGTEAFF
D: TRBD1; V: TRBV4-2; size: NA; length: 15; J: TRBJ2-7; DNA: TGTGCCAGCAGCCAAGGGGACAGGGGACCCTACGAGCAGTACTTC; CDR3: CASSQGDRGPYEQYF
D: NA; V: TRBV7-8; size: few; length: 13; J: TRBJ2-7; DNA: TGTGCCAGCAGCTCTGGGCGCAGCCACGAGCAGTACTTC; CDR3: CASSSGRSHEQYF
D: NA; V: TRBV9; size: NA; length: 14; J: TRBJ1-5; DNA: TGTGCCAGCAGCCACGGACAGCTAAATCAGCCCCAGCATTTT; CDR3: CASSHGQLNQPQHF
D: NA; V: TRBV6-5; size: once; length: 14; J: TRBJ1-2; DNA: TGTGCCAGCAGTACAGGACAGTCGGGTCGGGGCTACACCTTC; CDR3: CASSTGQSGRGYTF
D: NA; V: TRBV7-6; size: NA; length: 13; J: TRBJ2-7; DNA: TGTGCCAGCAGACCCACAGGGTCCTACGAGCAGTACTTC; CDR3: CASRPTGSYEQYF
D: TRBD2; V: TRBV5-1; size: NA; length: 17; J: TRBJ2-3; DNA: TGCGCCAGCAGCCGAGGACTAGCGGGAGGTCGGACAGATACGCAGTATTTT; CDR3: CASSRGLAGGRTDTQYF
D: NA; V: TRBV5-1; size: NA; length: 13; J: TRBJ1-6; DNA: TGCGCCAGCAGTCGACAGAATAATTCACCCCTCCACTTT; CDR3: CASSRQNNSPLHF
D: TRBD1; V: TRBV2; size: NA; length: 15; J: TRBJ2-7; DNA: TGTGCCAGCAGTGGGTGGTCAGGGGGTCGGTACGAGCAGTACTTC; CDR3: CASSGWSGGRYEQYF
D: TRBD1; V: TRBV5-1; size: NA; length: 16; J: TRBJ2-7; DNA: TGCGCCAGCAGCTTCGGACAGGGGGCTGGCTCTAACGAGCAGTACTTC; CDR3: CASSFGQGAGSNEQYF
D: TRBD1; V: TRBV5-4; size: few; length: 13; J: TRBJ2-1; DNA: TGTGCCAGCAGCTGGACAGGGGTCAATGAGCAGTTCTTC; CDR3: CASSWTGVNEQFF
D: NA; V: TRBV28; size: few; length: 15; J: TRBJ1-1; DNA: TGTGCCAGCAGTCACTACAGGGTGAAGAACACTGAAGCTTTCTTT; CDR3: CASSHYRVKNTEAFF
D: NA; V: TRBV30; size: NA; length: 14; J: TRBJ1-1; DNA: TGTGCCTGGATTAAGGTACAGAAGAACACTGAAGCTTTCTTT; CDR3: CAWIKVQKNTEAFF
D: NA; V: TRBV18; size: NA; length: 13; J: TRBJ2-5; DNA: TGTGCCTCCGGAGGAGGGCGCGGAGAGACCCAGTACTTC; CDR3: CASGGGRGETQYF
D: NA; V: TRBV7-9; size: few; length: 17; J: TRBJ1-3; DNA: TGTGCCAGCAGCTCGGGGGACGGCCTTAGCTCTGGAAACACCATATATTTT; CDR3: CASSSGDGLSSGNTIYF
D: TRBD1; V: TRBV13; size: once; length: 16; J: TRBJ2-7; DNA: TGTGCCAGCAGCCCAACACCGGGACAGGGTTTTGAAGAGCAGTACTTC; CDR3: CASSPTPGQGFEEQYF
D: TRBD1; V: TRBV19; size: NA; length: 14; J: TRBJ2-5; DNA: TGTGCCAGTAGAAGGACAGGGGGCGGTGAGACCCAGTACTTC; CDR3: CASRRTGGGETQYF
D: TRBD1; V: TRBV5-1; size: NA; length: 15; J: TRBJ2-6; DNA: TGCGCCAGCAGCTCACAGGGGGCCGGGGCCAACGTCCTGACTTTC; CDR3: CASSSQGAGANVLTF